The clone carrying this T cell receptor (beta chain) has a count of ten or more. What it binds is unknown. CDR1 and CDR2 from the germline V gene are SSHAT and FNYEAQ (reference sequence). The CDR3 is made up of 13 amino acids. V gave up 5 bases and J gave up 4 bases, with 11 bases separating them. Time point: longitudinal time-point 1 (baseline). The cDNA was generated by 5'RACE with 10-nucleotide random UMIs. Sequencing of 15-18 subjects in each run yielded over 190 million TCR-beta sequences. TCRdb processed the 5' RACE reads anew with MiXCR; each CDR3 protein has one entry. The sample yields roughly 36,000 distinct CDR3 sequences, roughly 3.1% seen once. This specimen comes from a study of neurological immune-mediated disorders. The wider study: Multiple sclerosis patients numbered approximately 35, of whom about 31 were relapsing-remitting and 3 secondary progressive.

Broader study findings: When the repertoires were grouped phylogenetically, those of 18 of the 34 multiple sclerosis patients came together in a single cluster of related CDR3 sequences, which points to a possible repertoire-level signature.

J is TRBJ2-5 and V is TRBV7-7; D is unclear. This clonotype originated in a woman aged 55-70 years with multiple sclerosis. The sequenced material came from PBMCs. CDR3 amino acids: CASSASSVETQYF. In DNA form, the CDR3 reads TGTGCCAGCAGCGCATCGTCGGTAGAGACCCAGTACTTC.